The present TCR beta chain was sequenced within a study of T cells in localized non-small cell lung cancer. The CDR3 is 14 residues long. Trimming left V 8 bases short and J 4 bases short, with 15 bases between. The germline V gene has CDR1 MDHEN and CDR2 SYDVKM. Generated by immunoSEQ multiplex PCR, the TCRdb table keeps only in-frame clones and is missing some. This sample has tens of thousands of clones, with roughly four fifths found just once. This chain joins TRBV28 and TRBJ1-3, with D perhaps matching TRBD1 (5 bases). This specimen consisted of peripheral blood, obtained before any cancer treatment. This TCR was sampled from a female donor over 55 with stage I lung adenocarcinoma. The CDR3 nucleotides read TGTGCCAGCGGATCCGGTGGGGCGGGAAACACCATATATTTT. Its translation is CASGSGGAGNTIYF.